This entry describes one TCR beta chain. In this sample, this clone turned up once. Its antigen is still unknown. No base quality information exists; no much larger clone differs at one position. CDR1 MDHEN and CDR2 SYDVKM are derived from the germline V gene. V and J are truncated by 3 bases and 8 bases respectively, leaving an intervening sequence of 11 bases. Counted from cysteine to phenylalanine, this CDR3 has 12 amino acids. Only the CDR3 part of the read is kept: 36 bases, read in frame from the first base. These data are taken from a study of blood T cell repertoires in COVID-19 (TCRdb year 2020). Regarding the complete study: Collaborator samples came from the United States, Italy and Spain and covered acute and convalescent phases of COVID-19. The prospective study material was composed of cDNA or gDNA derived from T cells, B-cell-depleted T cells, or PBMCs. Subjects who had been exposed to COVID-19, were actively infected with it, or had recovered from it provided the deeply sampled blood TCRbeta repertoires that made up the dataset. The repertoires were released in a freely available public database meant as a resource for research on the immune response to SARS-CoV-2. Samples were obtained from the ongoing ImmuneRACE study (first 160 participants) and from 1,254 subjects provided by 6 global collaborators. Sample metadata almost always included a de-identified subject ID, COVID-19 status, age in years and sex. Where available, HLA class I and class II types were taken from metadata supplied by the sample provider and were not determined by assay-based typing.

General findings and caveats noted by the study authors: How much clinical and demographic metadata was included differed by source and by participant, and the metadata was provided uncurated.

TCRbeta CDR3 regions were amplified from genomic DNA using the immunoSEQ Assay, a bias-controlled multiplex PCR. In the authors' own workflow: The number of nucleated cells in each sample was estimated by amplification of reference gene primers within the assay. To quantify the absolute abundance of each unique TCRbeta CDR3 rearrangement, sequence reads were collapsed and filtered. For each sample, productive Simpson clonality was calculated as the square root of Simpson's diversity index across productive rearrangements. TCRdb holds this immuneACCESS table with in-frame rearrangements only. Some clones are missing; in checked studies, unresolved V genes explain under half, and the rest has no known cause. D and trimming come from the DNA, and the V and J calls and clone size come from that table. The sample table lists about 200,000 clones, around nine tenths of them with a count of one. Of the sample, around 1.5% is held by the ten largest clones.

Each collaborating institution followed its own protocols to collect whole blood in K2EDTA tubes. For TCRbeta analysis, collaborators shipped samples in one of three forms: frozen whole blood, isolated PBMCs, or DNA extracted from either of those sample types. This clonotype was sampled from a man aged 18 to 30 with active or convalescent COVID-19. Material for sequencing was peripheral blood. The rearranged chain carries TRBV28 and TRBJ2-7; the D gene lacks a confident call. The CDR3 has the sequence CASSFLRDKQYF. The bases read TGTGCCAGCAGTTTTCTACGTGATAAGCAGTACTTC. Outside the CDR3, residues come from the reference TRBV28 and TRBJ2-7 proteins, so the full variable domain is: DVKVTQSSRYLVKRTGEKVFLECVQDMDHENMFWYRQDPGLGLRLIYFSYDVKMKEKGDIPEGYSVSREKKERFSLILESASTNQTSMYLCASSFLRDKQYFGPGTRLTVT.